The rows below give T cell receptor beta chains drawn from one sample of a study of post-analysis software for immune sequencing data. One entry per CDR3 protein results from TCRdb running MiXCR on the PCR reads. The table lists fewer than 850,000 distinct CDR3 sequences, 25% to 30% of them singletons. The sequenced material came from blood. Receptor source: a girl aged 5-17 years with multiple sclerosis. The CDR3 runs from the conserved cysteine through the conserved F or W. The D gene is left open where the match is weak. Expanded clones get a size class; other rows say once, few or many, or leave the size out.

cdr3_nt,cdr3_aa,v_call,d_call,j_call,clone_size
TGCAGCGTCATAGCGGGGGCCCAGTATTTT,CSVIAGAQYF,TRBV29-1,TRBD2,TRBJ2-3,few
TGTGCCAGCAGCACTCGCCCACTAGCGGGAGGCAATGAGCAGTACTTC,CASSTRPLAGGNEQYF,TRBV6-2/TRBV6-3,TRBD2,TRBJ2-5,NA
TGTGCCAGCAGCTCTGGCCGGACAGGGTGGAATACGCAGTATTTT,CASSSGRTGWNTQYF,TRBV5-6,TRBD1,TRBJ2-3,NA
TGTGCCAGCAGATCGGACAGGGGAGGCAATCAGCCCCAGCATTTT,CASRSDRGGNQPQHF,TRBV12-3/TRBV12-4,TRBD1,TRBJ1-5,NA
TGCAGTGCTAGAGATTCAGCAAGAAGGAACTATGGCTACACCTTC,CSARDSARRNYGYTF,TRBV20-1,NA,TRBJ1-2,NA
TGCAGCGCCTCCGGAGGACGAGCTAATGAAAAACTGTTTTTT,CSASGGRANEKLFF,TRBV29-1,NA,TRBJ1-4,few
TGTGCCAGCAGTTACTCTCCCCAGACAGGGAACCAAGAGACCCAGTACTTC,CASSYSPQTGNQETQYF,TRBV6-2/TRBV6-3,TRBD1,TRBJ2-5,few
TGTGCCAGCGGTTTCGTTTTGGGCACAGATACGCAGTATTTT,CASGFVLGTDTQYF,TRBV7-2,NA,TRBJ2-3,few
TGTGCCAGCAGCTTAGGAAGACAGGCCGGTGAGCAGTTCTTC,CASSLGRQAGEQFF,TRBV7-2,NA,TRBJ2-1,few
TGTGCCAGCTCACCGGACAGGGAAACCTATGGCTACACCTTC,CASSPDRETYGYTF,TRBV18,TRBD1,TRBJ1-2,few
TGTGCCAGCAGGGAACCCCAACGCACAGATACGCAGTATTTT,CASREPQRTDTQYF,TRBV28,NA,TRBJ2-3,NA
TGCGCCAGCAGCCAAGATGAGGGGGCGAGCAATCAGCCCCAGCATTTT,CASSQDEGASNQPQHF,TRBV4-1,TRBD1,TRBJ1-5,few
TGCGCCAGCAGTTCGACTGTAGTCCCGCCAGATACGCAGTATTTT,CASSSTVVPPDTQYF,TRBV5-1,NA,TRBJ2-3,few
TGCAGTGCCCAACAGGGCTGGAACACTGAAGCTTTCTTT,CSAQQGWNTEAFF,TRBV20-1,NA,TRBJ1-1,NA
TGTGCCAGCAGTTTATCTTCCAGGGCAGATACGCAGTATTTT,CASSLSSRADTQYF,TRBV27,NA,TRBJ2-3,few
TGTGCCAGCAGCTTAGCGGTGGGACTTGGTATGTTCTTC,CASSLAVGLGMFF,TRBV7-2,NA,TRBJ2-1,NA
TGTGCCAGCAGCCAAGACGTACTAGCGGAATACGAGCAGTACTTC,CASSQDVLAEYEQYF,TRBV3-1,TRBD2,TRBJ2-7,NA
TGTGCCAGCAGCTTAGAGTCAGGTGGAGGGACAGGGTTGTACTTC,CASSLESGGGTGLYF,TRBV7-2,TRBD1,TRBJ2-7,NA
TGTGCCAGCAGCTTAGCTGGGCGAGCGGGGGGGAACAATGAGCAGTTCTTC,CASSLAGRAGGNNEQFF,TRBV7-2,TRBD2,TRBJ2-1,few
TGTGCCAGCAGTTTACCCCTAGCGGGAGTTCAAGATACGCAGTATTTT,CASSLPLAGVQDTQYF,TRBV28,TRBD2,TRBJ2-3,few
TGTGCCAGCAGAGATGGACGGAGTAATGAAAAACTGTTTTTT,CASRDGRSNEKLFF,TRBV5-4,NA,TRBJ1-4,NA
TGCGCCAGCAGCTTGGCCGGGACAGGATTCCCTGAGCAGTACTTC,CASSLAGTGFPEQYF,TRBV5-1,TRBD1,TRBJ2-7,NA
TGCAGCATTCCGCGGGGGCCGAGCTCCTACAATGAGCAGTTCTTC,CSIPRGPSSYNEQFF,TRBV29-1,NA,TRBJ2-1,NA
TGCAGTGCTCCCAGGGGTATCTATGGCTACACCTTC,CSAPRGIYGYTF,TRBV20-1,NA,TRBJ1-2,NA
TGTGCCAGCAGCCCAACCGGGGGCGTTGATGAAAAACTGTTTTTT,CASSPTGGVDEKLFF,TRBV7-9,NA,TRBJ1-4,NA
TGTGCCATCACCTCGACGGTGGGGGGGGTACAAGAGACCCAGTACTTC,CAITSTVGGVQETQYF,TRBV10-3,TRBD2,TRBJ2-5,NA
TGTGCCAGCAGCCCCGCGGGCGGGAGAATCAAAAACATTCAGTACTTC,CASSPAGGRIKNIQYF,TRBV7-9,TRBD2,TRBJ2-4,NA
TGTGCCAGCAACAAGGACGGGACAGGTTTCTACGAGCAGTACTTC,CASNKDGTGFYEQYF,TRBV5-6,TRBD1,TRBJ2-7,few
TGCGCCAGCAGTAACGTAAAGGACCGCACAGATACGCAGTATTTT,CASSNVKDRTDTQYF,TRBV10-1,NA,TRBJ2-3,NA
TGCAGTGCCTCGAGCGGGACAGGGAACGAGCAGTACTTC,CSASSGTGNEQYF,TRBV20-1,TRBD1,TRBJ2-7,many
TGTGCCAGCAATCATGGGGGGCAACTCGGAGATACGCAGTATTTT,CASNHGGQLGDTQYF,TRBV7-2,NA,TRBJ2-3,few
TGTGCCGGGGATACAGGGGGTTCAGACATTCAGTACTTC,CAGDTGGSDIQYF,TRBV6-1,TRBD1,TRBJ2-4,NA
TGTGCCAGCAGTTGGGACAGGGAAATCACCGGGGAGCTGTTTTTT,CASSWDREITGELFF,TRBV28,TRBD1,TRBJ2-2,few
TGTGCCAGCCGTTCCCCCGGGACTAGCGGGACAGATACGCAGTATTTT,CASRSPGTSGTDTQYF,TRBV28,TRBD2,TRBJ2-3,few
TGTGCCAGCAGTTTACCGGGAGGGGCTCTCTACGAGCAGTACTTC,CASSLPGGALYEQYF,TRBV28,TRBD2,TRBJ2-7,few
TGCAGTGCTAGTCCTAGCGGGAGTAGGTCCGCAGATACGCAGTATTTT,CSASPSGSRSADTQYF,TRBV20-1,TRBD2,TRBJ2-3,few
TGTGCCAGCAGTTTGCCAGGGGAGGAGACCCAGTACTTC,CASSLPGEETQYF,TRBV28,NA,TRBJ2-5,NA
TGCGCCAGCAGCTCGACCCGCACAGATACGCAGTATTTT,CASSSTRTDTQYF,TRBV5-1,NA,TRBJ2-3,NA
TGCAGTGCTAGAGATAGGCTAGGGTTCGGGGAGACCCAGTACTTC,CSARDRLGFGETQYF,TRBV20-1,NA,TRBJ2-5,NA
TGCGCCAGCAGCCAAGATAGGGTTGGGGGAGGGCAGTACTTC,CASSQDRVGGGQYF,TRBV4-3,TRBD2,TRBJ2-5,NA
TGCGCCAGCAGCTTCCGGACAGGGAGTCTGGGGAATGAGCAGTTCTTC,CASSFRTGSLGNEQFF,TRBV5-1,TRBD1,TRBJ2-1,NA
TGTGCCAGCAGCTTCACTGGACAGGGCTCCTACGAGCAGTACTTC,CASSFTGQGSYEQYF,TRBV7-8,TRBD1,TRBJ2-7,few
TGTGCCAGCAGCTTATTGTCAGACACTGAAGCTTTCTTT,CASSLLSDTEAFF,TRBV13,NA,TRBJ1-1,NA
TGTGCCAGCAGTTATAGGGGGGCAGAGCAGTACTTC,CASSYRGAEQYF,TRBV6-6,NA,TRBJ2-7,few
TGCGCCAGCAGCCTGCTGGGAGAGGCGGGGGGAGAGCAGTTCTTC,CASSLLGEAGGEQFF,TRBV5-1,TRBD2,TRBJ2-1,NA
TGCAGCGTTACTTCCGGGGGGGAGACCCAGTACTTC,CSVTSGGETQYF,TRBV29-1,TRBD2,TRBJ2-5,many
TGTGCCAGCAATGGGACATTCGGGGAGACCCAGTACTTC,CASNGTFGETQYF,TRBV6-2/TRBV6-3,NA,TRBJ2-5,few
TGCAGTGCGACCCGGACAGGGGGCGGGGAGACCCAGTACTTC,CSATRTGGGETQYF,TRBV20-1,TRBD1,TRBJ2-5,NA
TGTGCCAGCAGCCCGAGGACAGGGGGGCACACTGAAGCTTTCTTT,CASSPRTGGHTEAFF,TRBV12-3/TRBV12-4,TRBD1,TRBJ1-1,NA
TGTGCCACCGGAATTGGTCGGGGACATACGCAGTATTTT,CATGIGRGHTQYF,TRBV2,NA,TRBJ2-3,NA
TGCAGTGCTAGACCGGGCCCCCGCTACGAGCAGTACTTC,CSARPGPRYEQYF,TRBV20-1,NA,TRBJ2-7,once
TGCAGTGCAAGTCACATCGAGCAGTTCTTC,CSASHIEQFF,TRBV20-1,NA,TRBJ2-1,NA